A selection of T cell receptor beta chains follows, all from one sample in a study of post-analysis software for immune sequencing data. Each CDR3 protein gets one entry after TCRdb re-called the PCR reads with MiXCR. Of around 770,000 distinct CDR3 sequences in the sample, around 46% were seen once. The sequenced sample was blood. Receptor source: a girl between 5 and 17 years old with multiple sclerosis. Both conserved end residues are part of each CDR3. The order of the fields is D gene, clone size, J gene, V gene, CDR3 protein, CDR3 DNA. D genes are given only for firm matches. A clone size is listed for some rows: how often the clone was seen (once, few, many), or a class if it is expanded.

TRBD2 once TRBJ2-1 TRBV20-1 CSASLWGGLEGDNEQFF TGCAGTGCTAGCTTATGGGGGGGACTAGAGGGGGACAATGAGCAGTTCTTC
- - TRBJ2-5 TRBV4-2 CASSQDDPDPGGETQYF TGTGCCAGCAGCCAAGATGACCCGGACCCCGGCGGGGAGACCCAGTACTTC
- - TRBJ2-5 TRBV29-1 CSVEDTGDRWGEETQYF TGCAGCGTTGAAGATACGGGGGACAGATGGGGAGAAGAGACCCAGTACTTC
- - TRBJ2-1 TRBV2 CASSPDLSSYNEQFF TGTGCCAGCTCTCCGGACCTGAGCTCCTACAATGAGCAGTTCTTC
- - TRBJ1-4 TRBV29-1 CSVDAHEKLFF TGCAGCGTCGACGCGCATGAAAAACTGTTTTTT
- - TRBJ2-5 TRBV7-6 CASSLDPPAQGRGGKETQYF TGTGCCAGCAGCTTAGACCCACCTGCACAGGGTAGGGGGGGAAAAGAGACCCAGTACTTC
- - TRBJ2-5 TRBV29-1 CSEGLGQGTQYF TGCAGCGAGGGACTGGGGCAGGGGACCCAGTACTTC
- - TRBJ2-1 TRBV14 CASSQGWTGAVNEQFF TGTGCCAGCAGCCAAGGGTGGACGGGAGCGGTCAATGAGCAGTTCTTC
- - TRBJ2-2 TRBV6-2/TRBV6-3 CASCRGRGTGELFF TGTGCCAGCTGTCGGGGCCGCGGCACCGGGGAGCTGTTTTTT
TRBD2 - TRBJ2-7 TRBV27 CASSSLTGGNSEQYF TGTGCCAGCAGTTCCCTTACGGGAGGAAATAGCGAGCAGTACTTC
TRBD2 - TRBJ2-2 TRBV9 CASSAPRTTSNTGELFF TGTGCCAGCAGCGCCCCCCGAACGACTAGCAATACCGGGGAGCTGTTTTTT
- few TRBJ2-7 TRBV9 CASSAHATDSYEQYF TGTGCCAGCAGCGCCCACGCCACTGACAGCTACGAGCAGTACTTC
- few TRBJ1-1 TRBV14 CASSLKGRPRAFF TGTGCCAGCAGCCTAAAGGGTAGGCCAAGAGCTTTCTTT
TRBD2 few TRBJ2-7 TRBV5-1 CASSSIAGGPSEQYF TGCGCCAGCAGCTCTATAGCGGGAGGCCCCTCCGAGCAGTACTTC
- few TRBJ2-5 TRBV15 CATSRGVDRETQYF TGTGCCACCAGCAGGGGAGTGGACCGAGAGACCCAGTACTTC
TRBD1 few TRBJ1-2 TRBV7-9 CASSQVGTGGVYGYTF TGTGCCAGCAGCCAAGTGGGGACAGGGGGCGTGTATGGCTACACCTTC
TRBD2 - TRBJ2-7 TRBV10-2 CASSAGGGHGFVSYEQYF TGCGCCAGCAGTGCGGGGGGAGGACACGGTTTTGTCTCCTACGAGCAGTACTTC
- - TRBJ2-1 TRBV24-1 CTTSDYSSGADNEQFF TGTACCACCAGTGATTACAGCTCCGGCGCCGATAATGAGCAGTTCTTC
- - TRBJ2-1 TRBV5-1 CASRGAPYEQFF TGCGCCAGCAGAGGCGCGCCGTATGAGCAGTTCTTC
- few TRBJ2-3 TRBV5-1 CASSLVAPTDTQYF TGCGCCAGCAGCTTGGTAGCACCGACAGATACGCAGTATTTT
TRBD2 - TRBJ2-3 TRBV2 CASSLERSGRGYF TGTGCCAGCAGTCTAGAACGTAGCGGGAGAGGGTATTTT
TRBD1 many TRBJ2-7 TRBV12-3/TRBV12-4 CATGQGPGYEQYF TGTGCCACCGGACAGGGTCCGGGCTACGAGCAGTACTTC
TRBD2 many TRBJ2-1 TRBV29-1 CSGGLAGVWKNEQFF TGCAGCGGAGGACTAGCGGGAGTTTGGAAGAATGAGCAGTTCTTC
- - TRBJ2-3 TRBV6-1 CASSSQGRIITDTQYF TGTGCCAGCAGTTCCCAAGGCCGTATTATCACAGATACGCAGTATTTT
- - TRBJ2-7 TRBV20-1 CSARGQELGERYF TGCAGTGCTAGAGGACAGGAGTTGGGAGAGCGGTACTTC
TRBD1 few TRBJ2-7 TRBV4-3 CASSQARTGAYEQYF TGCGCCAGCAGCCAGGCCCGGACAGGGGCCTACGAGCAGTACTTC
- - TRBJ2-1 TRBV2 CASSYHHSLGTNEQFF TGTGCCAGCAGTTACCACCACTCACTAGGGACCAATGAGCAGTTCTTC
TRBD1 - TRBJ2-1 TRBV29-1 CSVTDRGPTTEQFF TGCAGCGTGACGGACAGGGGGCCTACAACTGAGCAGTTCTTC
- - TRBJ2-7 TRBV4-3 CASSQEPRVSGHSYEQYF TGCGCCAGCAGCCAAGAACCCCGAGTATCAGGCCACTCCTACGAGCAGTACTTC
TRBD2 - TRBJ2-6 TRBV7-2 CASSLSASGRAGGANVLTF TGTGCCAGCAGCTTAAGTGCTAGCGGGAGGGCCGGTGGGGCCAACGTCCTGACTTTC
TRBD1 - TRBJ2-7 TRBV20-1 CSAREGQGLTYEQYF TGCAGTGCTAGAGAGGGACAGGGGCTTACCTACGAGCAGTACTTC
- - TRBJ2-7 TRBV2 CASSELAAPEQYF TGTGCCAGCAGTGAGCTAGCAGCCCCCGAGCAGTACTTC
- - TRBJ1-5 TRBV15 CATASGTVSNQPQHF TGTGCCACCGCCTCCGGGACGGTTAGCAATCAGCCCCAGCATTTT
- - TRBJ2-4 TRBV2 CASRAGLGKNIQYF TGTGCCAGCAGGGCAGGGTTGGGCAAAAACATTCAGTACTTC
TRBD1 - TRBJ2-5 TRBV12-3/TRBV12-4 CASRPGQAWEQYF TGTGCCAGCAGGCCGGGACAGGCCTGGGAGCAGTACTTC
- - TRBJ1-2 TRBV27 CASSTRDSRGYGYTF TGTGCCAGCAGTACGAGGGACTCTAGGGGGTATGGCTACACCTTC
TRBD2 - TRBJ2-7 TRBV5-1 CASGTSGRIHEQYF TGCGCCAGCGGCACTAGCGGGAGGATCCACGAGCAGTACTTC
TRBD1 few TRBJ2-5 TRBV28 CASSSDLGQNKETQYF TGTGCCAGCAGTTCCGACCTGGGACAGAATAAAGAGACCCAGTACTTC
- few TRBJ2-5 TRBV3-1 CASSQMSGEQETQYF TGTGCCAGCAGCCAGATGTCGGGGGAGCAAGAGACCCAGTACTTC